This T cell receptor (beta chain) originates from a study of cytomegalovirus exposure and HLA in healthy donors. Note on this clone: Its antigen is not identified.

Trimming stripped 6 bases from V and 2 bases from J, with 26 bases between. The CDR3 sequence is 18 residues long. Germline V lookup: CDR1 SEHNR, CDR2 FQNEAQ (reference sequence). Overall study results and limits: In a later analysis, TCR beta V- and J-gene trimming showed a link to a missense DCLRE1C variant.

Use of 60 Vbeta and 13 Jbeta primers characterized the PCR. Some clones are missing from TCRdb's copy, which holds only in-frame ones; the method was immunoSEQ multiplex PCR. This sample has 180,000 or so clones, with around 80% found just once. The receptor's source is a woman between 45 and 65 years old in good health and CMV-seropositive. This chain uses TRBV7-9 with TRBJ2-7, with D tentatively TRBD1 (6 bases). The sample comprised PBMCs. The DNA of the CDR3 is TGTGCCAGCAGGCCTGACCTAGGACAGTTTCAGGGAACCTACGAGCAGTACTTC. Encoded protein: CASRPDLGQFQGTYEQYF.